Detailed here is one TCR beta chain. The antigen is not known. This CDR3 region has 13 residues. Looked up from germline, CDR1 is SGHTA and CDR2 is FQGTGA. V shed 3 bases and J shed 5 bases, with 8 bases lying between them. The PCR employed 60 Vbeta primers together with 13 Jbeta primers. Repertoires were generated with immunoSEQ multiplex PCR, while TCRdb's copy carries only in-frame clones and drops some. Its listing shows 75,000 to 100,000 clones. These data belong to a study of cytomegalovirus exposure and HLA in healthy donors. Study-wide points: An analysis done earlier found most TCR beta V segments productive about 87% or about 30% of the time.

This chain connects TRBV7-3 to TRBJ2-1; D gene uncertain. The specimen sequenced was PBMCs. The receptor's source is a woman aged 55-75 years in good health and CMV-seronegative. The DNA for the CDR3 is TGTGCCAGCAGCTTTTACTTGAACAATGAGCAGTTCTTC. Encoded protein: CASSFYLNNEQFF.